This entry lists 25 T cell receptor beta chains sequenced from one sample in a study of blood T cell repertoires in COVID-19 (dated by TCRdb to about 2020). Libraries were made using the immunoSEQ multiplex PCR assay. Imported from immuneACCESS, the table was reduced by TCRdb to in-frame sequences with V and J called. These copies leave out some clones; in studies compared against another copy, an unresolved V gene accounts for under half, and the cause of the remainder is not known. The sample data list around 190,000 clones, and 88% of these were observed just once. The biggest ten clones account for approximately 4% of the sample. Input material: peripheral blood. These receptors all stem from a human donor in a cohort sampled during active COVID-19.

CDR3 region: CASQQGSGNTIYF. CDR3 DNA: TGTGCCAGTCAACAGGGTTCTGGAAACACCATATATTTT. The chain joins TRBV3-1 (or the pseudogene TRBV3-2) to TRBJ1-3; perhaps TRBD1 as D (6 bases). Deletions cut 9 bases from V and 1 base from J, with 10 bases between. The CDR3 is 13 amino acids. Germline CDR1 and CDR2: LGHDT and YNNKEL (reference sequence).

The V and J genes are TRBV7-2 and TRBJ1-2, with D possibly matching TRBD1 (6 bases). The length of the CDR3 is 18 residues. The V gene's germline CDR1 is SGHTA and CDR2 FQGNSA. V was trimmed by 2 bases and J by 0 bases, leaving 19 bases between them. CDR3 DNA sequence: TGTGCCAGCAGCTTACTACAAGGGGGGGGTCGACCTAACTATGGCTACACCTTC. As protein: CASSLLQGGGRPNYGYTF.

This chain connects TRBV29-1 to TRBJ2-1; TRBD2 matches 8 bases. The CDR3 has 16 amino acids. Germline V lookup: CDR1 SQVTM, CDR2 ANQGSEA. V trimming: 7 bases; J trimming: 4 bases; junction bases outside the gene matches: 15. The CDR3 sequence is CSGSPGGTSGYNEQFF. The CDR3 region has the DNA TGCAGCGGTAGCCCTGGGGGAACTAGCGGATACAATGAGCAGTTCTTC.

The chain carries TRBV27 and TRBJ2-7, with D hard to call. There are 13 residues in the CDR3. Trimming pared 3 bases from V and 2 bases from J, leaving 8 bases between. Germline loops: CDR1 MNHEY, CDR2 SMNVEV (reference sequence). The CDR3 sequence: CASSFSGPYEQYF. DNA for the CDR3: TGTGCCAGCAGTTTCAGTGGTCCCTACGAGCAGTACTTC.

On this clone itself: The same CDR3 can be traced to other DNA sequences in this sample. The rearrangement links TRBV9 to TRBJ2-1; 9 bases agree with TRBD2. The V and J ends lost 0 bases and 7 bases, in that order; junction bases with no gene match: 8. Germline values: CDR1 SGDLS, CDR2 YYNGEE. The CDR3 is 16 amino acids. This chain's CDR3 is CASSVGGLAGTNEQFF. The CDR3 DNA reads TGTGCCAGCAGCGTAGGAGGGCTAGCGGGGACAAATGAGCAGTTCTTC. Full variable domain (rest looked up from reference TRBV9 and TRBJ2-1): DSGVTQTPKHLITATGQRVTLRCSPRSGDLSVYWYQQSLDQGLQFLIQYYNGEERAKGNILERFSAQQFPDLHSELNLSSLELGDSALYFCASSVGGLAGTNEQFFGPGTRLTVL.

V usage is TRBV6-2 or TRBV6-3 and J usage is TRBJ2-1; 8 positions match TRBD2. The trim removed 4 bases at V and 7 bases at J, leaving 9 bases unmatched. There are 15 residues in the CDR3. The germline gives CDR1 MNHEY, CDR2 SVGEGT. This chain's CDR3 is CASSFERGFQNEQFF. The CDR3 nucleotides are TGTGCCAGCAGTTTCGAGCGGGGGTTCCAAAATGAGCAGTTCTTC.

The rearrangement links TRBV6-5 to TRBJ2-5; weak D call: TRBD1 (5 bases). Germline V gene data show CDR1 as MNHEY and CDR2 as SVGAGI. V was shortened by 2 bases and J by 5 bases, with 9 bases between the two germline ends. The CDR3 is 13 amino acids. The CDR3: CASSYGAMETQYF. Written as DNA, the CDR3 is TGTGCCAGCAGTTACGGGGCCATGGAGACCCAGTACTTC.

The CDR3 coding sequence is TGTGCCAGCAGCCTGTCCTACAATGAGCAGTTCTTC. Translating it yields CASSLSYNEQFF. The chain links TRBV7-2 to TRBJ2-1; D is uncertain. The CDR3 spans 12 residues. Germline V gene lookup returns CDR1 SGHTA and CDR2 FQGNSA. Trimming pared 5 bases from V and 1 base from J, leaving 3 bases between.

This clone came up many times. The CDR3 DNA follows: TGTGCCAGCTCACCCCTGGGGGGACTATTTAACACTGAAGCTTTCTTT. This translates into CASSPLGGLFNTEAFF. The chain uses TRBV18 and TRBJ1-1; weak D call: TRBD1 (5 bases). The CDR3 extends over 16 amino acids. V dropped 3 bases and J dropped 2 bases, with 16 bases sitting between them. CDR1 and CDR2 (germline): KGHSH, LQKENI.

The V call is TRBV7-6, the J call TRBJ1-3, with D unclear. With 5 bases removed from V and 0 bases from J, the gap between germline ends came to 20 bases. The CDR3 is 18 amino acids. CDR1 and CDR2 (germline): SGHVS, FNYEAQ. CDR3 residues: CASSPSPRGLPSGNTIYF. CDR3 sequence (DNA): TGTGCCAGCAGCCCTTCTCCCCGTGGCCTTCCCTCTGGAAACACCATATATTTT.

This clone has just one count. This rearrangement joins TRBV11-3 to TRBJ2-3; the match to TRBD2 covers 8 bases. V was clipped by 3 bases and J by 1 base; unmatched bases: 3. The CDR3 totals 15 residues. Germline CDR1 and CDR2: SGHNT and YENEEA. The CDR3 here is CASSFGLAGTDTQYF. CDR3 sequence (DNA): TGTGCCAGCAGCTTTGGACTAGCAGGCACAGATACGCAGTATTTT.

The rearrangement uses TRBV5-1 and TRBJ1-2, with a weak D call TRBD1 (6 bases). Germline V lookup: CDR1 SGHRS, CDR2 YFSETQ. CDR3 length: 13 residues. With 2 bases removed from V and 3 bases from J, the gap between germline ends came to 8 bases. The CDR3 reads CASSFEGDYGYTF. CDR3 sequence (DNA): TGCGCCAGCAGCTTTGAGGGGGACTATGGCTACACCTTC.

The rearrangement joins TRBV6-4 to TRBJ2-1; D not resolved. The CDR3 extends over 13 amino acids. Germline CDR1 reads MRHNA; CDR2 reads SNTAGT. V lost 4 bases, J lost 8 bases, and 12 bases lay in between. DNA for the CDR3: TGTGCCAGCAGTGTTCGGAGAGGCGATGAGCAGTTCTTC. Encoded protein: CASSVRRGDEQFF.

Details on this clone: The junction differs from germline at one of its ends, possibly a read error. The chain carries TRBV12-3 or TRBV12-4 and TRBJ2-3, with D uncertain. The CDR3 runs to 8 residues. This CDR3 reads CSTDTQYF. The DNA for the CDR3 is TGCAGTACAGATACGCAGTATTTT.

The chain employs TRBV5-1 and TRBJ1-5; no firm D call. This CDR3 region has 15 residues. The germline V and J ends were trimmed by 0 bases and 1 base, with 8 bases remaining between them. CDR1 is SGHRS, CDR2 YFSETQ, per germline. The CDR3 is CASSLGGLSNQPQHF. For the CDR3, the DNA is TGCGCCAGCAGCTTGGGTGGACTAAGCAATCAGCCCCAGCATTTT. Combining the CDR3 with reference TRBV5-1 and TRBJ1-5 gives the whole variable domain KAGVTQTPRYLIKTRGQQVTLSCSPISGHRSVSWYQQTPGQGLQFLFEYFSETQRNKGNFPGRFSGRQFSNSRSEMNVSTLELGDSALYLCASSLGGLSNQPQHFGDGTRLSIL.

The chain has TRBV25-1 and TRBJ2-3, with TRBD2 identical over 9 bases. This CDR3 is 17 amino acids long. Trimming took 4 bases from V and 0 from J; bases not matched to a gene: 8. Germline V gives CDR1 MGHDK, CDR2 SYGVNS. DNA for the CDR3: TGTGCCAGCAGTGGTCTAGCGGGGAATCTCAGCACAGATACGCAGTATTTT. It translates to CASSGLAGNLSTDTQYF.

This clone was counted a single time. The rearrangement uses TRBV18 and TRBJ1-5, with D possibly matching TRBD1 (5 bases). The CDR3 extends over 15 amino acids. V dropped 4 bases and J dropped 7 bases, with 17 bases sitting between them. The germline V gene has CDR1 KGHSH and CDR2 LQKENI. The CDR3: CASSLSGGLEQPQHF. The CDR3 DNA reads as TGTGCCAGCTCACTCTCGGGGGGTCTGGAACAGCCCCAGCATTTT.

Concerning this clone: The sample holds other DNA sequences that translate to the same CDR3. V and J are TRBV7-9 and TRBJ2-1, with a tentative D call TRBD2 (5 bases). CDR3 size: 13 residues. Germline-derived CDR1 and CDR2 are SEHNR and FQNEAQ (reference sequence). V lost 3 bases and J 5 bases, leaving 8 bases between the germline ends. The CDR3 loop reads CASSFGLHNEQFF. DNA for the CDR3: TGTGCCAGCAGCTTCGGACTGCACAATGAGCAGTTCTTC.

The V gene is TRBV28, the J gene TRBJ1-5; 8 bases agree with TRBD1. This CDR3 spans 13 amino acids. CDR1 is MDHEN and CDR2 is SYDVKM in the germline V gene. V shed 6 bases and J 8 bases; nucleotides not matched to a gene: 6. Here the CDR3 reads CASRRTGQEPQHF. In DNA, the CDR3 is TGTGCCAGCAGACGGACAGGGCAGGAGCCCCAGCATTTT.

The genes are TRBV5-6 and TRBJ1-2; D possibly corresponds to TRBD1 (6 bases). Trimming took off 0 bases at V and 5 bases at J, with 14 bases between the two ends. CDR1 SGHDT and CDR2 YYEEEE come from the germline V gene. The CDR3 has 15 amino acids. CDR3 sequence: CASSLGPQGSYGYTF. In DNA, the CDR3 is TGTGCCAGCAGCTTGGGGCCACAGGGATCTTATGGCTACACCTTC.

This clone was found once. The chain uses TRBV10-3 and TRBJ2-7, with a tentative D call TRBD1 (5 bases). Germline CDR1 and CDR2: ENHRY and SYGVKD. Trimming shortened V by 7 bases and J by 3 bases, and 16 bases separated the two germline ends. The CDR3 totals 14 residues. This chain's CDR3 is CAITKDRTLYEQYF. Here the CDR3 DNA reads TGTGCCATCACCAAAGACAGAACCCTCTACGAGCAGTACTTC.

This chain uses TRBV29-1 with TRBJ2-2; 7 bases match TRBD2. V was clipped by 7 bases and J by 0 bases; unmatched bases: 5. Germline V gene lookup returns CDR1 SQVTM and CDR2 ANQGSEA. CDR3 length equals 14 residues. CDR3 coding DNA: TGCAGCGCGGGGAGGGATACGAACACCGGGGAGCTGTTTTTT. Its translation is CSAGRDTNTGELFF.

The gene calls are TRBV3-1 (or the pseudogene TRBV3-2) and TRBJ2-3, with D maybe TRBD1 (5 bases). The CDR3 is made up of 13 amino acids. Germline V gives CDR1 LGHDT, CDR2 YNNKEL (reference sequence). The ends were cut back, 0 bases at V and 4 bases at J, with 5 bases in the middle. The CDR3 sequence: CASSQDRADTQYF. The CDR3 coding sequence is TGTGCCAGCAGCCAAGACAGGGCAGATACGCAGTATTTT.

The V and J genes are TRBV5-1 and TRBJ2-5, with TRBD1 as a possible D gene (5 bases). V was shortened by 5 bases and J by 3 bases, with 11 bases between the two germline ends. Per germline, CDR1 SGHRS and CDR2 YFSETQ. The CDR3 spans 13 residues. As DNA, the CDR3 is TGCGCCAGCAGATCAGACAGAGAAGAGACCCAGTACTTC. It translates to CASRSDREETQYF.

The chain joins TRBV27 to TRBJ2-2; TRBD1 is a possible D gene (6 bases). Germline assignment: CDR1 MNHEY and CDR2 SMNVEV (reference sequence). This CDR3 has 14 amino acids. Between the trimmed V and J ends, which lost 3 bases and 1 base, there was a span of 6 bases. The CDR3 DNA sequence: TGTGCCAGCAGTTTGGGACAGAACACCGGGGAGCTGTTTTTT. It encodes CASSLGQNTGELFF.